The 32 T cell receptor beta chains given below trace back to one sample, sequenced in a study of cytomegalovirus exposure and HLA in healthy donors (dated by TCRdb to 2016 to 2017). Library generation was performed with the immunoSEQ multiplex PCR assay. A mixture of 60 forward primers for TCR Vbeta segments and 13 reverse primers for TCR Jbeta segments was used in the multiplex PCR. TCRdb carries this immuneACCESS record with in-frame sequences only. Its versions omit some clonotypes, under half of them owing to an unresolved V gene in the studies checked, with the rest unexplained. This sample is represented by some 130,000 clones; around 78% of them were singletons. Around 1.8% of the sample belongs to the ten largest clones. Sequencing input: PBMCs. The receptors stem from a woman between 50 and 59 years old in good health and CMV-seronegative.

The chain couples TRBV19 to TRBJ1-5; 10 positions agree with TRBD1. Germline V CDR1 and CDR2: LNHDA, SQIVND (reference sequence). The CDR3 runs 15 residues. V shed 7 bases and J 6 bases; nucleotides not matched to a gene: 9. The CDR3 DNA reads TGTGCCAGTAAAGAGGACAGGGGGTCTCGTCAGCCCCAGCATTTT. Translation: CASKEDRGSRQPQHF.

This clone was seen a single time. The chain recombines TRBV4-3 with TRBJ1-4; 9 bases fit TRBD1. V dropped 0 bases and J dropped 7; count of bases not matched to a gene: 6. The germline CDR1 and CDR2 sequences are LGHNA and YSLEER. The CDR3 is 16 amino acids. CDR3 DNA: TGCGCCAGCAGCCAAGACGTGGGACAGGGTATTGAAAAACTGTTTTTT. It translates to CASSQDVGQGIEKLFF.

The gene calls are TRBV28 and TRBJ2-2; no firm D call. The CDR3 has 13 amino acids. Trimming pared 1 base from V and 6 bases from J, leaving 6 bases between. CDR1 and CDR2 from the germline V gene are MDHEN and SYDVKM. CDR3 coding DNA: TGTGCCAGCAGTTTATATAGCCCCGGGGAGCTGTTTTTT. It specifies CASSLYSPGELFF.

The chain links TRBV9 to TRBJ1-4, with D tentatively TRBD1 (6 bases). Germline V gene data show CDR1 as SGDLS and CDR2 as YYNGEE. CDR3 length equals 14 residues. Between the trimmed V and J ends, which lost 2 bases and 5 bases, there was a span of 10 bases. Here the CDR3 DNA reads TGTGCCAGCAGCGTTGGCCAGGGGAATGAAAAACTGTTTTTT. Translating it yields CASSVGQGNEKLFF. Full variable domain (outside the CDR3, taken from reference TRBV9 and TRBJ1-4): DSGVTQTPKHLITATGQRVTLRCSPRSGDLSVYWYQQSLDQGLQFLIQYYNGEERAKGNILERFSAQQFPDLHSELNLSSLELGDSALYFCASSVGQGNEKLFFGSGTQLSVL.

This sequence joins TRBV30 and TRBJ2-3, with D perhaps TRBD2 (5 bases). This CDR3 has 11 amino acids. Germline assignment: CDR1 GTSNPN and CDR2 SVGIG (reference sequence). Trimming pared 0 bases from V and 10 bases from J, leaving 8 bases between. The CDR3 protein is CAWSVGEAQYF. CDR3 DNA sequence: TGTGCCTGGAGTGTGGGAGAGGCGCAGTATTTT.

This chain joins TRBV7-9 and TRBJ2-1, with D tentatively TRBD2 (7 bases). Trimming took 4 bases from V and 8 from J, leaving 21 bases between them. Looked up from germline, CDR1 is SEHNR and CDR2 is FQNEAQ (reference sequence). The CDR3 covers 16 residues. The CDR3 loop reads CASSSGGGVGLDEQFF. Written as DNA, the CDR3 is TGTGCCAGCAGCTCGGGGGGCGGGGTGGGTTTGGATGAGCAGTTCTTC.

In this sample, this clone turned up a few times. This rearrangement joins TRBV5-8 to TRBJ2-7; D not resolved. Germline V gene data show CDR1 as SGHTS and CDR2 as YDEGEE. CDR3 length: 14 residues. Trimming left V 4 bases short and J 0 bases short, with 11 bases between. CDR3 residues: CASSPYISSYEQYF. In DNA, the CDR3 is TGTGCCAGCAGCCCATACATAAGCTCCTACGAGCAGTACTTC.

The chain recombines TRBV2 with TRBJ2-2, with D unclear. V dropped 6 bases and J dropped 5 bases, with 13 bases sitting between them. Germline-derived CDR1 and CDR2 are SNHLY and FYNNEI. The CDR3 runs to 14 residues. CDR3: CASRSSIRTGELFF. CDR3 sequence (DNA): TGTGCCAGCAGATCTAGTATTCGGACCGGGGAGCTGTTTTTT.

J is TRBJ2-5 and V is TRBV5-1; 13 nucleotides agree with TRBD2. V dropped 0 bases and J dropped 5; count of bases not matched to a gene: 7. Germline assignment: CDR1 SGHRS and CDR2 YFSETQ. This CDR3 region has 17 residues. In DNA form, the CDR3 reads TGCGCCAGCAGCTTGGGGACCGGGACTAGCGGGATGGAGACCCAGTACTTC. Translating gives CASSLGTGTSGMETQYF.

This clone turned up a few times. The chain employs TRBV7-2 and TRBJ2-1, with D maybe TRBD2 (5 bases). The V end was cut by 0 bases, the J end by 4 bases, with 13 bases between. CDR3 length: 16 amino acids. Germline CDR1 and CDR2: SGHTA and FQGNSA. CDR3 sequence: CASSLAGPSGYNEQFF. Here the CDR3 DNA reads TGTGCCAGCAGCTTAGCAGGCCCGAGCGGTTACAATGAGCAGTTCTTC.

The rearrangement joins TRBV7-9 to TRBJ1-3; D is perhaps TRBD1 (5 bases). The CDR3 is made up of 16 amino acids. Germline CDR1 and CDR2: SEHNR and FQNEAQ (reference sequence). Trimming removed 4 bases at V and 2 bases at J, with 15 bases between. CDR3: CASSSLGTEAGNTIYF. In nucleotides, the CDR3 is TGTGCCAGCAGCTCCCTGGGGACTGAGGCTGGAAACACCATATATTTT.

The chain employs TRBV29-1 and TRBJ1-3; TRBD1 aligns across 7 bases. The CDR3 runs to 16 residues. Germline V gene data show CDR1 as SQVTM and CDR2 as ANQGSEA. Unmatched junction bases numbered 7, after V lost 0 bases and J lost 2 bases. The CDR3 loop is CSVEDAPDRAGNTIYF. In nucleotides, the CDR3 is TGCAGCGTTGAAGATGCCCCCGACAGGGCTGGAAACACCATATATTTT.

In DNA, the CDR3 is TGTGCCAGTAGGAGTTTAGGAGGGACGCAGTACTTC. Translation: CASRSLGGTQYF. The gene calls are TRBV19 and TRBJ2-7; the D gene is possibly TRBD2 (6 bases). Trimming took off 6 bases at V and 9 bases at J, with 15 bases between the two ends. CDR3 length equals 12 residues. In germline, CDR1 is LNHDA, CDR2 SQIVND (reference sequence).

J is TRBJ2-7 and V is TRBV4-2; TRBD1 aligns across 10 bases. The J segment lost 6 bases and the V segment lost 4 bases, leaving 9 bases of the junction unmatched. Germline values: CDR1 LGHNA, CDR2 YNFKEQ. The CDR3 covers 15 residues. The CDR3 bases are TGTGCCAGCAGCCCCCTAAAGGACAGGGGGGGCGAGCAGTACTTC. Protein sequence: CASSPLKDRGGEQYF.

The CDR3: CASSLDPVGQSKTQYF. The CDR3 region has the DNA TGTGCCAGCAGCTTAGATCCGGTGGGACAGTCCAAGACCCAGTACTTC. The V gene is TRBV7-2, the J gene TRBJ2-5, with 7 bases lining up with TRBD1. Germline V gene sequence: CDR1 SGHTA, CDR2 FQGNSA. V was clipped by 1 base and J by 6 bases; unmatched bases: 11. This CDR3 is 16 amino acids long.

The V and J genes are TRBV30 and TRBJ1-2, with D uncertain. Germline assignment: CDR1 GTSNPN and CDR2 SVGIG (reference sequence). V was pared by 3 bases and J by 4 bases, with 21 bases between. This CDR3 is 16 amino acids long. CDR3 sequence reads: CAWSRRTVRGSYGYTF. The CDR3 DNA reads as TGTGCCTGGAGCCGGAGGACCGTTCGAGGGTCCTATGGCTACACCTTC.

The chain carries TRBV19 and TRBJ1-4, with 11 bases aligning to TRBD1. The CDR3 is 16 amino acids. J gave up 5 bases and V 8 bases, and 10 bases lay outside the gene matches. From germline, CDR1 is LNHDA and CDR2 SQIVND (reference sequence). The DNA for the CDR3 is TGTGCCAGTTGCCCCGGGACAGGGGGTTACAATGAAAAACTGTTTTTT. Translation gives CASCPGTGGYNEKLFF.

This chain links TRBV7-2 with TRBJ1-2; D ambiguous. Germline assignment: CDR1 SGHTA and CDR2 FQGNSA. V was clipped by 4 bases and J by 6 bases, with 15 bases between them. This CDR3 region has 14 residues. CDR3 DNA: TGTGCCAGCAGCTCCCTCGGCAGCGTTGATGGCTACACCTTC. As protein: CASSSLGSVDGYTF.

This clone has a handful of counts. This sequence joins TRBV4-1 and TRBJ1-4; tentative D call: TRBD1 (5 bases). The CDR3 has 17 amino acids. With 8 bases removed from V and 4 bases from J, the gap between germline ends came to 23 bases. Germline CDR1 is MGHRA and CDR2 is YSYEKL. CDR3 bases: TGCGCCAGCGCACCAAGAAACGGAGGGGCAGGTAATGAAAAACTGTTTTTT. This sequence encodes CASAPRNGGAGNEKLFF.

This clone was observed a few times. V and J are TRBV4-3 and TRBJ2-3, with a weak D call TRBD1 (5 bases). Germline lookup yields CDR1 LGHNA and CDR2 YSLEER. This CDR3 is built from 13 residues. V was pared by 3 bases and J by 6 bases, with 10 bases between. CDR3 in DNA: TGCGCCAGCAGCCAGGAAGGGGCCGATACGCAGTATTTT. This codes for CASSQEGADTQYF.

To note about this clone: One end of the junction fails to match germline, which may point to a read error. The chain joins TRBV29-1 to TRBJ1-2; D might be TRBD1 (5 bases). Per germline, CDR1 SQVTM and CDR2 ANQGSEA. CDR3 length: 12 amino acids. The CDR3: CSVGGVYYGYPF. The DNA for the CDR3 is TGCAGCGTTGGGGGGGTTTACTATGGCTACCCCTTC.

On this clone itself: Other DNA sequences from this sample encode an identical CDR3 as well. The chain uses TRBV27 and TRBJ1-2; D is undetermined. Germline V gene sequence: CDR1 MNHEY, CDR2 SMNVEV (reference sequence). The CDR3 is made up of 15 amino acids. Trimming pared 0 bases from V and 2 bases from J, leaving 10 bases between. In DNA form, the CDR3 reads TGTGCCAGCAGTTTATCCCGCGGCGGGAACTATGGCTACACCTTC. Translated, it gives CASSLSRGGNYGYTF.

This chain joins TRBV6-4 and TRBJ2-3; weak D call: TRBD2 (5 bases). CDR3 length: 16 residues. The V gene's germline CDR1 is MRHNA and CDR2 SNTAGT. V lost 0 bases and J 2 bases, leaving 12 bases between the germline ends. The CDR3 sequence is CASSDSFRTLTDTQYF. The CDR3, as DNA: TGTGCCAGCAGTGACTCGTTTAGGACTCTCACAGATACGCAGTATTTT.

J is TRBJ1-5 and V is TRBV7-9; D remains ambiguous. In germline, CDR1 is SEHNR, CDR2 FQNEAQ (reference sequence). Trimming took 3 bases from V and 1 from J, leaving 4 bases between them. The CDR3 spans 13 residues. CDR3: CASSFSSNQPQHF. The CDR3 nucleotides are TGTGCCAGCAGCTTTAGCAGCAATCAGCCCCAGCATTTT.

The genes are TRBV9 and TRBJ2-1; 7 positions agree with TRBD1. After removal of 4 bases from V and 2 bases from J, the junction contained 6 bases not matched to a gene. The CDR3 extends over 15 amino acids. The V gene's germline CDR1 is SGDLS and CDR2 YYNGEE. CDR3 nucleotide sequence: TGTGCCAGCAGCCTCCGGGACAGTCCCTACAATGAGCAGTTCTTC. This sequence encodes CASSLRDSPYNEQFF.

The chain is built from TRBV9 and TRBJ1-4; 9 bases agree with TRBD1. The CDR3 is 16 amino acids. The V gene's germline CDR1 is SGDLS and CDR2 YYNGEE. With 0 bases clipped from V and 8 bases from J, the junction kept 8 bases outside the gene matches. CDR3 amino acids: CASSVDADRGREKLFF. The CDR3, as DNA: TGTGCCAGCAGCGTAGACGCGGACAGGGGAAGGGAAAAACTGTTTTTT.

This chain joins TRBV10-3 and TRBJ2-7; 7 bases agree with TRBD1. V lost 6 bases, J lost 0 bases, and 8 bases stayed unmatched. The germline CDR1 and CDR2 sequences are ENHRY and SYGVKD. The CDR3 runs to 15 residues. The CDR3 region has the DNA TGTGCCATCAGGTCACCGGGACAGAGCTCCTACGAGCAGTACTTC. Translated, it gives CAIRSPGQSSYEQYF.

The rearrangement uses TRBV9 and TRBJ1-2; 10 bases are a match to TRBD1. This CDR3 has 15 amino acids. Trimming at V came to 0 bases and at J to 8 bases, leaving 7 bases not matched to a gene. Germline V gene sequence: CDR1 SGDLS, CDR2 YYNGEE. The CDR3 loop reads CASSVEDRGHRGYTF. The CDR3 nucleotides are TGTGCCAGCAGCGTAGAAGACAGGGGGCATAGGGGCTACACCTTC.

This rearrangement joins TRBV5-6 to TRBJ1-2; maybe TRBD1 (6 bases). This CDR3 contains 17 residues. V was cut by 4 bases and J by 4 bases, with 23 bases left in between. Per germline, CDR1 SGHDT and CDR2 YYEEEE. This CDR3 reads CASSLMTGTSRAYGYTF. The CDR3 DNA reads TGTGCCAGCAGCCTAATGACAGGTACGAGCCGGGCCTATGGCTACACCTTC.

CDR3 bases: TGCGCCAGCAGCTTGGGGGACAGGGATGGCTACACCTTC. Translation gives CASSLGDRDGYTF. The V gene is TRBV5-1, the J gene TRBJ1-2; the match to TRBD1 covers 9 bases. V dropped 0 bases and J dropped 6; count of bases not matched to a gene: 0. This CDR3 is built from 13 residues. Germline CDR1 is SGHRS and CDR2 is YFSETQ.

The rearrangement links TRBV6-1 to TRBJ2-7; D not certain. The germline gives CDR1 MNHNS, CDR2 SASEGT. This CDR3 spans 13 amino acids. The V end lost 8 bases, the J end lost 2 bases, and 13 bases lay between the germline ends. CDR3 in DNA: TGTGCCAGCTCCCCTCCCGAGGCCTACGAGCAGTACGTC. Amino acid sequence: CASSPPEAYEQYV.

This clone was seen a single time. This chain uses TRBV9 with TRBJ2-1; TRBD2 matches 11 bases. With 4 bases clipped from V and 4 bases from J, the junction kept 7 bases outside the gene matches. The CDR3 is made up of 16 amino acids. Germline V gene lookup returns CDR1 SGDLS and CDR2 YYNGEE. CDR3 DNA sequence: TGTGCCAGCAGCCCCCATAGCGGGAGGGAATACAATGAGCAGTTCTTC. This gives the protein CASSPHSGREYNEQFF.